This T cell receptor (beta chain) was recorded in a study of breast tumors, draining lymph nodes, adjacent tissues. Study-level points and caveats: Tumors had less TCR diversity than lymph nodes, more than nontumor tissue. Data only fit, rather than demonstrated, lymph node origin of most tumor T cells. Most tumor T cells seemingly derive from lymph node, then expand in tumor. Luminal-like breast cancer showed significantly higher tumor–nontumor repertoire similarity than basal-like.

In TCRdb, the multiplex PCR reads were re-called with MiXCR into one record per CDR3 protein. The sample includes approximately 230,000 distinct CDR3 sequences, under 40% of them seen just once. A remark on this clonotype: Its antigen is not known. This may be a read error: a much more frequent sequence differs by one nucleotide.

Breast cancer patients provided tissue from their axillary draining lymph nodes. The material sequenced was axillary lymph node tissue. This clonotype was obtained from a female donor with breast cancer. Some clones in this sample may be carry-over from other donors' samples.

The CDR3 protein is CASSHSNQINEKLFF. The CDR3 DNA is TGTGCCAGCAGTCACTCGAACCAGATTAATGAAAAACTGTTTTTT. The J gene is TRBJ1-4, the V gene TRBV6-5, with D unresolved. CDR1 is MNHEY, CDR2 SVGAGI, per germline. CDR3 size: 15 residues.